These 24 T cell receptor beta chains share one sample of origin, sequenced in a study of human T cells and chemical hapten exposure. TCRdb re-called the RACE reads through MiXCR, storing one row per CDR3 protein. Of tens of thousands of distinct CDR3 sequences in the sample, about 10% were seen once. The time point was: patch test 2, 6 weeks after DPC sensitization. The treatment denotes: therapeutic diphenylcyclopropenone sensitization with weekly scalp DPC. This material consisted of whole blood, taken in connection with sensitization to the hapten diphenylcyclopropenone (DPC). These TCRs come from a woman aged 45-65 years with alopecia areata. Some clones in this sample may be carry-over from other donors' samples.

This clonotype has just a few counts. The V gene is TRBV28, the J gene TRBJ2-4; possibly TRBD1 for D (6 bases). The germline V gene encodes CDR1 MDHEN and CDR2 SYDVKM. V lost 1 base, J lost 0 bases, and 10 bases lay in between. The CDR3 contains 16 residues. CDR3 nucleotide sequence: TGTGCCAGCAGTTTATCGGGACACACAGCCAAAAACATTCAGTACTTC. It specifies CASSLSGHTAKNIQYF.

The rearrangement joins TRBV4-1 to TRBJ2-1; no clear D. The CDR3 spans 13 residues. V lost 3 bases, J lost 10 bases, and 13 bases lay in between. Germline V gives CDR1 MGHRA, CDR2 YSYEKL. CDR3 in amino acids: CASSHIAAYEQFF. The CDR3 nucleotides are TGCGCCAGCAGCCATATAGCAGCTTACGAGCAGTTCTTC.

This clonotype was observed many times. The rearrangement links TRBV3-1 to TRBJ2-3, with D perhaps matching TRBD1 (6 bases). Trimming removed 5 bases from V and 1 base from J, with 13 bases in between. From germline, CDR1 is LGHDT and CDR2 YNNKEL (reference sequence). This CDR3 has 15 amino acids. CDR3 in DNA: TGTGCCAGCAGCTCCCGGGACAAGGGCACAGATACGCAGTATTTT. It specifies CASSSRDKGTDTQYF.

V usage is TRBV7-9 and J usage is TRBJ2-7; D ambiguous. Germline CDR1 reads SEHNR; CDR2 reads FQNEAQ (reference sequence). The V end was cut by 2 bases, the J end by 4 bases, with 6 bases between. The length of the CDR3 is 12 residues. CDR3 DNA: TGTGCCAGCAGCTTATCTGCGTACGAGCAGTACTTC. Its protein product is CASSLSAYEQYF.

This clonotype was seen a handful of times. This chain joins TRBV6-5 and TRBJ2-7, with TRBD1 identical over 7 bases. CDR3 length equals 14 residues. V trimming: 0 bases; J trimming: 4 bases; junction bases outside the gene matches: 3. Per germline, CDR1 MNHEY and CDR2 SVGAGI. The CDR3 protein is CASSYSGQRYEQYF. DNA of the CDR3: TGTGCCAGCAGTTACTCGGGACAGCGGTACGAGCAGTACTTC.

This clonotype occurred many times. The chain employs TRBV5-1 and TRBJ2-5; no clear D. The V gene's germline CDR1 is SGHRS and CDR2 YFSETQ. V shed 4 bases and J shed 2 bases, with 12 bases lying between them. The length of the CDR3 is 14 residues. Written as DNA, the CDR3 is TGCGCCAGCAGCACGGAGCTGGGGCAAGAGACCCAGTACTTC. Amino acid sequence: CASSTELGQETQYF.

DNA for the CDR3: TGTGCCAGCAGCCGAGGGAACCAGGGAACTGAAGCTTTCTTT. As protein: CASSRGNQGTEAFF. The chain is built from TRBV13 and TRBJ1-1, with D maybe TRBD1 (5 bases). Trimming cost V 5 bases and J 5 bases, with 15 bases left between them. The CDR3 consists of 14 residues. In germline, CDR1 is PRHDT, CDR2 FYEKMQ (reference sequence).

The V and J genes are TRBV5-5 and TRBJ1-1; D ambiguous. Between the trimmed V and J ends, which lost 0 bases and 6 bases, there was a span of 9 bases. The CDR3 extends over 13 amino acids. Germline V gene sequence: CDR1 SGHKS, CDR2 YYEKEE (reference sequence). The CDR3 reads CASSLDSGPEAFF. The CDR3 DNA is TGTGCCAGCAGCTTGGATTCGGGCCCTGAAGCTTTCTTT.

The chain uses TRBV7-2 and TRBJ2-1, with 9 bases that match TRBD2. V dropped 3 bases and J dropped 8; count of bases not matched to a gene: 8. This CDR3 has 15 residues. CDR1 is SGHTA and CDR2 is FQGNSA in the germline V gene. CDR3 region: CASSLVAGAMDEQFF. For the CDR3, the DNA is TGTGCCAGCAGCTTGGTAGCGGGAGCGATGGATGAGCAGTTCTTC.

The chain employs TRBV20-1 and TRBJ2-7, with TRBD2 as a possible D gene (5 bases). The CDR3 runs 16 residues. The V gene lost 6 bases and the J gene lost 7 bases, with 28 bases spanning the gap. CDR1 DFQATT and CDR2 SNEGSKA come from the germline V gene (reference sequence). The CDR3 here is CSANNVASPGVGEQYF. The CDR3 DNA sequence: TGCAGTGCGAATAACGTAGCGTCTCCAGGAGTCGGGGAGCAGTACTTC.

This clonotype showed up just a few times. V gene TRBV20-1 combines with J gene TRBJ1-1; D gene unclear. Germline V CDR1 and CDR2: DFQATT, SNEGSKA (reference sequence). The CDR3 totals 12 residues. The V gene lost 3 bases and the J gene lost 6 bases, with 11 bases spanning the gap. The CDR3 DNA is TGCAGTGCTAGTTTAGGGCTTTCTGAAGCTTTCTTT. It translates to CSASLGLSEAFF.

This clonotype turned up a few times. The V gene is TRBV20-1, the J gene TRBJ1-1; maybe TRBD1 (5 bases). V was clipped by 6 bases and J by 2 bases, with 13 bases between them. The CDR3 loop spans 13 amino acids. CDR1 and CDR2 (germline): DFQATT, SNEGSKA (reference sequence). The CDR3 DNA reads TGCAGTGCGCAACCGACAGTTAACACTGAAGCTTTCTTT. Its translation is CSAQPTVNTEAFF.

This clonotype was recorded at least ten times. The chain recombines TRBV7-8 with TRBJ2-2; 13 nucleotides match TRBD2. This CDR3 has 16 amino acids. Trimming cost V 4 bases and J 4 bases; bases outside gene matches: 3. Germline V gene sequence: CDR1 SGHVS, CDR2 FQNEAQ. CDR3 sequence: CASSYGLAGVTGELFF. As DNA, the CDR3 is TGTGCCAGCAGCTACGGACTAGCGGGAGTCACCGGGGAGCTGTTTTTT.

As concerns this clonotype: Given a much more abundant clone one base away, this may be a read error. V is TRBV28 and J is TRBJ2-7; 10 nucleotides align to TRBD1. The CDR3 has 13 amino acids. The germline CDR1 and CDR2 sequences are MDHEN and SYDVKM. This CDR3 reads CASRDRGSYEHYF. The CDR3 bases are TGTGCCAGCAGGGACAGGGGGTCCTACGAGCATTACTTC.

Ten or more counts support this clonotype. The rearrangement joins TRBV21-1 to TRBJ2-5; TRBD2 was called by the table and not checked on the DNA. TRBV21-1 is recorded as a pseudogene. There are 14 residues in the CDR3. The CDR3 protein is CASSIQGRQETQYF. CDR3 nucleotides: TGTGCCAGCAGCATTCAGGGCCGCCAAGAGACCCAGTACTTC.

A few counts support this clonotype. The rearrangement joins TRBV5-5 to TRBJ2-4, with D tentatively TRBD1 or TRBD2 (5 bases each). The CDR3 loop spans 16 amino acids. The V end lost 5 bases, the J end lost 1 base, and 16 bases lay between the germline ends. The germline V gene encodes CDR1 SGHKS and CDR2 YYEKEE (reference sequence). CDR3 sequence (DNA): TGTGCCAGCAGTCTCGGGGCGGTTCATGCCAAAAACATTCAGTACTTC. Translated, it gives CASSLGAVHAKNIQYF.

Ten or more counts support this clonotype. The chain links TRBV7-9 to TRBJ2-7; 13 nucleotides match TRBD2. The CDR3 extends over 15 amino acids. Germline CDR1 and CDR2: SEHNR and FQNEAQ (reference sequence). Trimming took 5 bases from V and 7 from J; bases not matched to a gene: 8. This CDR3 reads CASSRGLAGPAEQYF. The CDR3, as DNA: TGTGCCAGCAGCCGGGGACTAGCGGGGCCGGCGGAGCAGTACTTC.

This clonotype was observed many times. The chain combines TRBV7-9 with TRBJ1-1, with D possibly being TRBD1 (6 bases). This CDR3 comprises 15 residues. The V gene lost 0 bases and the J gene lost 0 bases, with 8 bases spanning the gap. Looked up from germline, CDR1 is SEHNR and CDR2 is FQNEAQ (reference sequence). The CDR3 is CASSLAGGMNTEAFF. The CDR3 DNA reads TGTGCCAGCAGCTTAGCAGGGGGAATGAACACTGAAGCTTTCTTT.

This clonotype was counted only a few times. CDR3 DNA: TGTGCCAGCTCACCCTTTGCAGAGATGAACACTGAAGCTTTCTTT. Amino acid sequence: CASSPFAEMNTEAFF. This chain uses TRBV18 with TRBJ1-1; no reliable D call. The ends were cut back, 3 bases at V and 0 bases at J, with 11 bases in the middle. Germline values: CDR1 KGHSH, CDR2 LQKENI. This CDR3 is 15 amino acids long.

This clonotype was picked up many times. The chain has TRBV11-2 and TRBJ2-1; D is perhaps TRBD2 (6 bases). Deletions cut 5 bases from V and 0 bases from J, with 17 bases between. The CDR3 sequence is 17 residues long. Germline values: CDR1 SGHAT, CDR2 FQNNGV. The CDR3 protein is CASSPQTGTHSYNEQFF. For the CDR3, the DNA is TGTGCCAGCAGCCCCCAGACCGGGACTCACTCCTACAATGAGCAGTTCTTC.

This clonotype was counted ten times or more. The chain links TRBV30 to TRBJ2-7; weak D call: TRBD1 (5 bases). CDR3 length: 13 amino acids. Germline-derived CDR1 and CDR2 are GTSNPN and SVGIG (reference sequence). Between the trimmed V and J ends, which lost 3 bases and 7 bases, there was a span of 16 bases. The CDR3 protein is CAWSPGQVKEQYF. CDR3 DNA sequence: TGTGCCTGGAGCCCAGGGCAGGTTAAAGAGCAGTACTTC.

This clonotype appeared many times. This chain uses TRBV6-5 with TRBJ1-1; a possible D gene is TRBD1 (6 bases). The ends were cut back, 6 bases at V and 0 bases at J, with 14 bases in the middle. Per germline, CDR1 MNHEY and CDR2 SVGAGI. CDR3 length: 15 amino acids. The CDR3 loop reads CASRSQGSMNTEAFF. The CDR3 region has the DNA TGTGCCAGCAGATCTCAGGGGAGTATGAACACTGAAGCTTTCTTT.

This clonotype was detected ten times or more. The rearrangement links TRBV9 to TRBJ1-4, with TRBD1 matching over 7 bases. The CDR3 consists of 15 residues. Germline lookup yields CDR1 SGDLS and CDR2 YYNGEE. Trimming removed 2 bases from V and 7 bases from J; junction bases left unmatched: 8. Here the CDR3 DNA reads TGTGCCAGCAGCGTGGGAGGGGGCTTGGGTGAAAAACTGTTTTTT. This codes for CASSVGGGLGEKLFF. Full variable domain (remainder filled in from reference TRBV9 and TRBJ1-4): DSGVTQTPKHLITATGQRVTLRCSPRSGDLSVYWYQQSLDQGLQFLIQYYNGEERAKGNILERFSAQQFPDLHSELNLSSLELGDSALYFCASSVGGGLGEKLFFGSGTQLSVL.

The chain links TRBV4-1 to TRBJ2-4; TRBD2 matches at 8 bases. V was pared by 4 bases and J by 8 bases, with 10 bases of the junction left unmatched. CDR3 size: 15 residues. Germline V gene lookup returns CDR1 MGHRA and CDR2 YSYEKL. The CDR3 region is CASSPPGGDDHIQYF. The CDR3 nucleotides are TGCGCCAGCAGCCCCCCGGGGGGGGACGACCACATTCAGTACTTC.